This T cell receptor beta chain is from a study of technical replicates of blood from a handful of donors. This CDR3 is 13 amino acids long. Trimming cost V 5 bases and J 14 bases; bases outside gene matches: 11. Germline V gene data show CDR1 as KGHSH and CDR2 as LQKENI. TCRdb's table, derived via immunoSEQ multiplex PCR, lists solely in-frame clones and lacks some. The sample carries approximately 75,000 clones, approximately 78% recorded once. This clone came up a few times. The material sequenced was PBMCs. This TCR was recovered from a human donor in good health. Some clones in this sample may be carry-over from other donors' samples. The chain links TRBV18 to TRBJ1-2; 10 bases are a match to TRBD1. The DNA for the CDR3 is TGTGCCAGCTCATTGGGACAGGGGACCGGCTGGACCTTC. It translates to CASSLGQGTGWTF.